The rows below give T cell receptor beta chains drawn from one sample of a study of blood T cell repertoires in COVID-19. TCRdb keeps only in-frame clones here, not all; method: immunoSEQ multiplex PCR. The top ten hold roughly 15% of the sample, which has around 90,000 clones, approximately 90% seen once. The sequenced material came from peripheral blood. Receptors originate from a male donor with acute or convalescent COVID-19. Each CDR3 is given with its conserved first and last residue. A D gene is named only where the DNA matches it firmly. Clone size is given for some rows only: seen once, a few or many times, or a class if the clone is expanded.

j_call: TRBJ1-4; v_call: TRBV11-3; d_call: -; cdr3_length: 15; clone_size: -; cdr3_aa: CASSLLSGLGEKLFF; cdr3_nt: TGTGCCAGCAGCTTATTGTCGGGTTTGGGTGAAAAACTGTTTTTT
j_call: TRBJ1-6; v_call: TRBV6-1; d_call: TRBD1; cdr3_length: 18; clone_size: -; cdr3_aa: CASSDAGTGNSYNSPLHF; cdr3_nt: TGTGCCAGCAGTGACGCCGGGACAGGGAACTCCTATAATTCACCCCTCCACTTT
j_call: TRBJ1-1; v_call: TRBV5-1; d_call: -; cdr3_length: 14; clone_size: -; cdr3_aa: CASSLAGGNTEAFF; cdr3_nt: TGCGCCAGCAGCTTGGCCGGGGGGAACACTGAAGCTTTCTTT
j_call: TRBJ1-1; v_call: TRBV6-5; d_call: -; cdr3_length: 15; clone_size: -; cdr3_aa: CASIVSGAMNTEAFF; cdr3_nt: TGTGCCAGCATAGTTTCTGGGGCAATGAACACTGAAGCTTTCTTT
j_call: TRBJ1-6; v_call: TRBV30; d_call: -; cdr3_length: 15; clone_size: few; cdr3_aa: CAWSAMGRGDSPLHF; cdr3_nt: TGTGCCTGGAGCGCCATGGGGAGGGGGGATTCACCCCTCCACTTT
j_call: TRBJ2-3; v_call: TRBV28; d_call: -; cdr3_length: 13; clone_size: -; cdr3_aa: CASSPGSTDTQYF; cdr3_nt: TGTGCCAGCAGTCCCGGGAGCACAGATACGCAGTATTTT
j_call: TRBJ2-5; v_call: TRBV10-3; d_call: TRBD2; cdr3_length: 14; clone_size: -; cdr3_aa: CAISDRLAQETQYF; cdr3_nt: TGTGCCATCAGTGACCGACTAGCGCAGGAGACCCAGTACTTC
j_call: TRBJ1-2; v_call: TRBV29-1; d_call: -; cdr3_length: 12; clone_size: -; cdr3_aa: CSVGGEDYGYTF; cdr3_nt: TGCAGCGTTGGGGGGGAGGACTATGGCTACACCTTC
j_call: TRBJ1-6; v_call: TRBV19; d_call: -; cdr3_length: 16; clone_size: -; cdr3_aa: CASSTRRPGYNSPLHF; cdr3_nt: TGTGCCAGCTCCACCCGGAGGCCGGGGTATAATTCACCCCTCCACTTT
j_call: TRBJ2-2; v_call: TRBV7-8; d_call: TRBD1; cdr3_length: 15; clone_size: few; cdr3_aa: CASSLAQGTTGELFF; cdr3_nt: TGTGCCAGCAGCTTAGCACAGGGGACGACCGGGGAGCTGTTTTTT
j_call: TRBJ1-4; v_call: TRBV6-5; d_call: TRBD1; cdr3_length: 14; clone_size: once; cdr3_aa: CASSPDRPVIYLFF; cdr3_nt: TGTGCCAGCAGTCCGGACAGGCCCGTAATTTACCTGTTTTTT
j_call: TRBJ2-4; v_call: TRBV6-2/TRBV6-3; d_call: TRBD1; cdr3_length: 16; clone_size: -; cdr3_aa: CASSSGQELAKNIQYF; cdr3_nt: TGTGCCAGCAGTTCGGGACAGGAGCTAGCCAAAAACATTCAGTACTTC
j_call: TRBJ2-7; v_call: TRBV6-5; d_call: TRBD1; cdr3_length: 15; clone_size: -; cdr3_aa: CASSSGGLEPYEQYF; cdr3_nt: TGTGCCAGCAGTTCAGGGGGCCTGGAACCCTACGAGCAGTACTTC
j_call: TRBJ1-6; v_call: TRBV18; d_call: -; cdr3_length: 15; clone_size: -; cdr3_aa: CASLPGAGHNSPLHF; cdr3_nt: TGTGCCAGCTTACCAGGGGCAGGGCATAATTCACCCCTCCACTTT
j_call: TRBJ2-7; v_call: TRBV30; d_call: -; cdr3_length: 13; clone_size: -; cdr3_aa: CAWSATGLQEQYF; cdr3_nt: TGTGCCTGGAGTGCCACAGGTCTTCAAGAGCAGTACTTC
j_call: TRBJ1-2; v_call: TRBV7-9; d_call: TRBD1; cdr3_length: 13; clone_size: -; cdr3_aa: CASGQVSPGGYTF; cdr3_nt: TGTGCCAGCGGACAGGTCTCACCGGGGGGCTACACCTTC